This is a list of T cell receptor beta chains from one sample in a study of T cell changes during pregnancy in multiple sclerosis. Generated by immunoSEQ multiplex PCR, the TCRdb table keeps only in-frame clones and is missing some. In the table there are some 44,000 clones, 88% of which are singletons. The sequencing here drew on CD4+ T cells from peripheral blood mononuclear cells, taken in the second trimester of pregnancy. The source of these receptors is a female donor with multiple sclerosis, enrolled in a pregnancy study. Each CDR3 is given with its conserved first and last residue. D genes are given only for firm matches. Size is stated for part of the rows, as once, few or many counts, or as a class when the clone is expanded.

clone size	D gene	V gene	J gene	CDR3 DNA	CDR3 protein
.	.	TRBV7-2	TRBJ2-7	TGTGCCAGCAGCCCCCTGACAGGGGAGGGGACCTACGAGCAGTACTTC	CASSPLTGEGTYEQYF
.	.	TRBV5-6	TRBJ2-7	TGTGCCAGCAGCTCGCTGCAAGCCGCCTACGAGCAGTACTTC	CASSSLQAAYEQYF
.	.	TRBV5-4	TRBJ1-4	TGTGCCAGCAGCAGCAGTCGGGCAACTAATGAAAAACTGTTTTTT	CASSSSRATNEKLFF
.	.	TRBV5-4	TRBJ2-5	TGTGCCAGCAGAGTACAGGGGAGGAGAGAGACCCAGTACTTC	CASRVQGRRETQYF
.	.	TRBV9	TRBJ2-7	TGTGCCAGCAGCCCTAGTGGGACAAGCTACGAGCAGTACTTC	CASSPSGTSYEQYF
.	.	TRBV6-1	TRBJ1-5	TGTGCCAGCAGTGACACTTTCTCAGGGGTGGGGCAGCCCCAGCATTTT	CASSDTFSGVGQPQHF
.	TRBD2	TRBV5-1	TRBJ2-3	TGCGCCAGCAGCTCCGGACTAGGTAGCACAGATACGCAGTATTTT	CASSSGLGSTDTQYF
.	TRBD1	TRBV5-6	TRBJ2-6	TGTGCCAGCAGCCCAGGGGGTCCTGGGGCCAACGTCCTGACTTTC	CASSPGGPGANVLTF
.	.	TRBV5-4	TRBJ2-1	TGTGCCAGCAGCGAGCCGGGACTCGGTGCGGTCTTC	CASSEPGLGAVF
.	TRBD1	TRBV5-1	TRBJ1-2	TGCGCCAGCAGCTTCGGCAACAGGGGGCGCGTTATAGGGGATGGCTACACCTTC	CASSFGNRGRVIGDGYTF
.	.	TRBV28	TRBJ1-5	TGTGCCAGCAGTTTTACGCGGTCATTTATGGGTGATAGCAATCAGCCCCAGCATTTT	CASSFTRSFMGDSNQPQHF
.	.	TRBV5-4	TRBJ2-3	TGTGCCAGCAGCTTGCTCAGGAATTTTGCCACAGATACGCAGTATTTT	CASSLLRNFATDTQYF
few	TRBD2	TRBV10-1	TRBJ2-7	TGCGCCAGCAGTGAGTCGACTTGGGCTAGCGGCTACGAGCAGTACTTC	CASSESTWASGYEQYF
once	.	TRBV28	TRBJ1-1	TGTGCCAGCAGACCAGGAGGGGTGAACACTGAAGCTTTCTTT	CASRPGGVNTEAFF
.	.	TRBV5-6	TRBJ1-6	TGTGCCAGCAGCCTGGGGACACCGGATTCACCCCTCCACTTT	CASSLGTPDSPLHF
.	TRBD1	TRBV9	TRBJ1-2	TGTGCCAGCAGCGTACACCCCCCCGATACAGGGGTCGGGCGGTTCTACGGCTACACCTTC	CASSVHPPDTGVGRFYGYTF
.	TRBD1	TRBV5-1	TRBJ1-1	TGCGCCAGCAGCTTTAGGCAGGGGGAGATGAACACTGAAGCTTTCTTT	CASSFRQGEMNTEAFF
.	TRBD1	TRBV6-6	TRBJ1-2	TGTGCCATCCTGGGGGACAGGGGGAGAAGTTGGTATGGCTACACCTTC	CAILGDRGRSWYGYTF
.	.	TRBV27	TRBJ1-2	TGTGCCAGCAGTTTGGGGCTGGGCCCTCCATATGGCTACACCTTC	CASSLGLGPPYGYTF
.	TRBD2	TRBV19	TRBJ2-3	TGTGCCAGTAGTCCCACCCCAGCGGGAGCATCGGATACGCAGTATTTT	CASSPTPAGASDTQYF
.	TRBD2	TRBV4-1	TRBJ2-7	TGCGCCAGCAGCCATCTAGCGGGAATCTACGAGCAGTACTTC	CASSHLAGIYEQYF
once	TRBD2	TRBV9	TRBJ2-1	TGTGCCAGCAGCGTTTCGGCGGGAGGACTCTCCTACAATGAGCAGTTCTTC	CASSVSAGGLSYNEQFF
.	TRBD1	TRBV5-4	TRBJ2-2	TGTGCCAGCAGCCCCCCCGGGACAGGGGCCGGGGAGCTGTTTTTT	CASSPPGTGAGELFF
once	.	TRBV7-7	TRBJ2-5	TGTGCTAGCAGCCCCGACCCCGGCGGCCGGGAGACCCAGTACTTC	CASSPDPGGRETQYF
.	TRBD1	TRBV2	TRBJ2-5	TGTGCCATCCTGACCCCCGGACAGGGGATGGGAGAGACCCAGTACTTC	CAILTPGQGMGETQYF
.	.	TRBV30	TRBJ2-7	TGTGCCTGGAGTGTGTCCAGGGCAGACATCTTCTCCTACGAGCAGTACTTC	CAWSVSRADIFSYEQYF
once	.	TRBV2	TRBJ1-5	TGTGCCAGCAGTGAACACAGCCCTAGCAATCAGCCCCAGCATTTT	CASSEHSPSNQPQHF
once	.	TRBV15	TRBJ2-5	TGTGCCACCAGCAGAGATTGGAAATTAGAGGGGACCCAGTACTTC	CATSRDWKLEGTQYF
.	.	TRBV28	TRBJ2-3	TGTGCCAGCAGTTTAGGGGGGTCGACAGGGTGGTTCTCAGATACGCAGTATTTT	CASSLGGSTGWFSDTQYF
.	.	TRBV28	TRBJ1-4	TGTGCCAGCAGTTTTCCCCCCCAGGGTTTTAATGAAAAACTGTTTTTT	CASSFPPQGFNEKLFF
few	.	TRBV25-1	TRBJ2-1	TGTGCCAGCACTCAAGGCGGGAATTACAATGAGCAGTTCTTC	CASTQGGNYNEQFF
.	.	TRBV11-3	TRBJ2-3	TGTGCCAGCAGCCCGGGTGGAGATACGCAGTATTTT	CASSPGGDTQYF
.	.	TRBV7-3	TRBJ2-6	TGTGCCAGCAGCCCCGCGGGCGGGCAGAACTCTGGGGCCAACGTCCTGACTTTC	CASSPAGGQNSGANVLTF
.	.	TRBV6-6	TRBJ2-3	TGTGCCGCGGGTAGCACAGATACGCAGTATTTT	CAAGSTDTQYF
.	TRBD1	TRBV28	TRBJ2-7	TGTGCCAGCAGTTTCAGCGGACAGGCTTCCTACGAGCAGTACTTC	CASSFSGQASYEQYF
.	TRBD1	TRBV6-6	TRBJ1-4	TGTGCCAGCAGAGAGGGGGCGCGGGTTGAAAAACTGTTTTTT	CASREGARVEKLFF
.	TRBD2	TRBV11-2	TRBJ2-3	TGTGCCAGCAGCCCTTGGACTAGCGGGAGGGCCCAGGGAGATACGCAGTATTTT	CASSPWTSGRAQGDTQYF
.	TRBD1	TRBV7-9	TRBJ1-3	TGTGCCAGCAGCCCCCTTGGCCTATTAGACAGGGGCGGAAACACCATATATTTT	CASSPLGLLDRGGNTIYF
.	.	TRBV27	TRBJ2-3	TGTGCCAGCAGTTTATCCCTCGGCACAGATACGCAGTATTTT	CASSLSLGTDTQYF
.	.	TRBV15	TRBJ1-4	TGTGCCACCAGCAAGAGCGAAAAACTGTTTTTT	CATSKSEKLFF
.	.	TRBV29-1	TRBJ2-1	TGCAGCGTTGAAGTCTTTGCAGGGGCGTTCTTC	CSVEVFAGAFF
.	TRBD1	TRBV30	TRBJ2-7	TGTGCCATAGGACAGGGCTTTGGCGAGCAGTACTTC	CAIGQGFGEQYF
.	TRBD1	TRBV28	TRBJ1-5	TGTGCCAGCAGTCCCGGGACAGGGATCCAACTCTTCAATCAGCCCCAGCATTTT	CASSPGTGIQLFNQPQHF
.	.	TRBV19	TRBJ1-2	TGTGCCAGTAGTATAGTTGGGGCGTATGGCTACACCTTC	CASSIVGAYGYTF
.	TRBD2	TRBV27	TRBJ2-1	TGTGCCAGCAGTTCCTTACTAGCGGGAGGGTCGAATGAGCAGTTCTTC	CASSSLLAGGSNEQFF
.	.	TRBV18	TRBJ1-1	TGTGCCAGCTCCCTCAGGGGATGGGACACTGAAGCTTTCTTT	CASSLRGWDTEAFF